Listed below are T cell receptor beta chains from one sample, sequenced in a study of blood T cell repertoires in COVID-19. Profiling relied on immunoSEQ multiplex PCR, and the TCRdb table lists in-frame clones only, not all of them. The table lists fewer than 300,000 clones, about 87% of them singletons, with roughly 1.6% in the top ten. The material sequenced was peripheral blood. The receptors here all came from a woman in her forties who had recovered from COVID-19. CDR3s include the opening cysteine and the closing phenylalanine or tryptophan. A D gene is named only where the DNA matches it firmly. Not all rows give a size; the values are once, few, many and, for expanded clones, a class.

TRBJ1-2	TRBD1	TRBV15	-	TGTGCCACCAGCCGGACAGGGGGAAGTGGTGGCTACACCTTC	CATSRTGGSGGYTF
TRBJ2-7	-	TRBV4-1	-	TGCGCCAGCAGCCTCTCGGGGATTGGGGGGAGATCCTACGAGCAGTACTTC	CASSLSGIGGRSYEQYF
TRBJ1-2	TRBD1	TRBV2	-	TGTGCCAGCGCCGGACAGGGTAGAGGCTATGGCTACACCTTC	CASAGQGRGYGYTF
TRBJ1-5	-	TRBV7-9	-	TGTGCCAGCAGCGCCGGAAGGGAGGACCAGCCCCAGCATTTT	CASSAGREDQPQHF
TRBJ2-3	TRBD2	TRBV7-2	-	TGTGCCAGCAGCTCTGCCGGGACTAGCGGGGGGTCAAAAGGGCAGTATTTT	CASSSAGTSGGSKGQYF
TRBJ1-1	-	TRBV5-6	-	TGTGCCAGCAGCTGGGGTACAGGTGACACTGAAGCTTTCTTT	CASSWGTGDTEAFF
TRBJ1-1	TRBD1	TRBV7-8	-	TGTGCCAGCAGCTCCCACAGGGGGCGGGCTGAAGCTTTCTTT	CASSSHRGRAEAFF
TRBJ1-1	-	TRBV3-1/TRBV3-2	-	TGTGCCAGCACCTTAGACAGGAACACTGAAGCTTTCTTT	CASTLDRNTEAFF
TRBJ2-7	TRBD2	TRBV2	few	TGTGCCAGCAGAGTCCGGACTAGCCACGAGCAGTACTTC	CASRVRTSHEQYF
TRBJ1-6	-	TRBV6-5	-	TGTGCCAGCAAGTGGGACCCGGATTCAGGGGACCACTTT	CASKWDPDSGDHF
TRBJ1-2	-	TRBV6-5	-	TGTGCCAGCAACTGGACAACTCCTTATGGCTACACCTTC	CASNWTTPYGYTF
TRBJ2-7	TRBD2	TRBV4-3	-	TGCGCCAGCAGCCAAGATTCGGGAGGGTCCAACGAGCAGTACTTC	CASSQDSGGSNEQYF
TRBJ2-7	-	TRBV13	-	TGTGCCAGCAGCTTAGGCCGGAGTGGCTGGTACGAGCAGTACTTC	CASSLGRSGWYEQYF
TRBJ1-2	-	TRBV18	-	TGTGCCAGCTCACCATGGGGACATGGAGGCTACACCTTC	CASSPWGHGGYTF
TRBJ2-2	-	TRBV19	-	TGTGCCAGTAGGATCCAATATGAGGGAGCCGGGGAGCTGTTTTTT	CASRIQYEGAGELFF
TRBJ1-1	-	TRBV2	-	TGTGCCAGCAGTGTGGTTCCCACAGTTGAAGCTTTCTTT	CASSVVPTVEAFF
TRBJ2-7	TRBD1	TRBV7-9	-	TGTGCCAGCAGACAGACAGGGCGGGTCGAGCAGTACTTC	CASRQTGRVEQYF
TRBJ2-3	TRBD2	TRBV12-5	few	TGTGCTAGTGGTTTGGGCAGCGGGGGGGCCGAAGATACGCAGTATTTT	CASGLGSGGAEDTQYF
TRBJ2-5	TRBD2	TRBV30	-	TGTGCCTGGAGTCCACCCCGTCCAGCGGGGGGCGGGGAGACCCAGTACTTC	CAWSPPRPAGGGETQYF
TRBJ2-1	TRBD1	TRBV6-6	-	TGTGCCAGCAGCACATCCGGGACAGGGGTTGAGCAGTTCTTC	CASSTSGTGVEQFF
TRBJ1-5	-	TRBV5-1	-	TGCGCCAGCAGCTTAGCAGGGGGCAATCAGCCCCAGCATTTT	CASSLAGGNQPQHF
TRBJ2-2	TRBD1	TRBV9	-	TGTGCCAGCAGCGACGAACGGGGACAGGGGATCACCGGGGAGCTGTTTTTT	CASSDERGQGITGELFF
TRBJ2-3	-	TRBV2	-	TGTGCCAGCAGTGATGGCAGCGGAAGGGGCACAGATACGCAGTATTTT	CASSDGSGRGTDTQYF
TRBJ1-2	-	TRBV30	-	TGTGCCTGGAGTAAGGGGACTCTTAACTATGGCTACACCTTC	CAWSKGTLNYGYTF
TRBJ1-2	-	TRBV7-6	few	TGTGCCAGCAGCTTAGTCGCAGGGGCCAACTATGGCTACACCTTC	CASSLVAGANYGYTF
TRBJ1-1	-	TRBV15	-	TGTGCCACCAGCAGAGATCTGGCAGGCAACACTGAAGCTTTCTTT	CATSRDLAGNTEAFF